This TCR beta chain was recorded in a study of long-term antiretroviral therapy in people with HIV. Germline lookup yields CDR1 ENHRY and CDR2 SYGVKD. The CDR3 consists of 13 residues. The V and J ends lost 3 bases and 6 bases respectively, with 8 bases between them. The assay used was immunoSEQ (version v3.0), run at survey level. Some clones are missing from TCRdb's copy, which holds only in-frame ones; the method was immunoSEQ multiplex PCR. The data show about 34,000 clones, 80% to 90% seen once. The sample was unsorted PBMCs, taken 2.8 years before starting antiretroviral therapy. The source is a woman younger than 45 with HIV. The rearrangement uses TRBV10-3 and TRBJ2-2, with D unclear. CDR3 in DNA: TGTGCCATCAGTGACGGGCAGTCCGGGGAGCTGTTTTTT. Amino acid sequence: CAISDGQSGELFF.